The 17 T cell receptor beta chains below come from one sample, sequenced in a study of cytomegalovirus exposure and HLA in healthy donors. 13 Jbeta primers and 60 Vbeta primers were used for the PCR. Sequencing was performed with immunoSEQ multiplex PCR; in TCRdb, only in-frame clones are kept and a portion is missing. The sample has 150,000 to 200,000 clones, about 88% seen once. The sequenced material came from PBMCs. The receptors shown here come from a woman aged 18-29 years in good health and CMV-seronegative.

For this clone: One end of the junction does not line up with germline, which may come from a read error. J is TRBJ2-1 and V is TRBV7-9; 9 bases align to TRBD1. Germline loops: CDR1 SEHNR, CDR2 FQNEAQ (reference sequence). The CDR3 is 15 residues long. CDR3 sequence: CSSSSRDRAYNEQFF. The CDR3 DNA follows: TGTTCCAGCAGCTCCCGGGACAGGGCTTACAATGAGCAGTTCTTC.

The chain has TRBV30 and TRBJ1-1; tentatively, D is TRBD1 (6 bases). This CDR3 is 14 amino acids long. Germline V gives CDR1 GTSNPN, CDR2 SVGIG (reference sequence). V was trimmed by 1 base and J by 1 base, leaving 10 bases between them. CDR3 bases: TGTGCCTGGAGTGCAGGGGCTAGGAACACTGAAGCTTTCTTT. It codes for CAWSAGARNTEAFF.

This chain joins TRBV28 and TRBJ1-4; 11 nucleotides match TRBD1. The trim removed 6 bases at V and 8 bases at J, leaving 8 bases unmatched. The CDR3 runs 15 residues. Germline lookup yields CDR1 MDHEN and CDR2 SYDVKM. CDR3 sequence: CASRRTGGGGEKLFF. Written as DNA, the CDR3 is TGTGCCAGCAGACGGACAGGGGGCGGTGGCGAAAAACTGTTTTTT.

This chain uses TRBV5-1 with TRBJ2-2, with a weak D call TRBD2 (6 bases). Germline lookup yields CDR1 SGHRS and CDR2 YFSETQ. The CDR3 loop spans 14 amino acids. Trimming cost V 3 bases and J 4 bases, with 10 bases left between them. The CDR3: CASSSLGGTGELFF. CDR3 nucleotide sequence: TGCGCCAGCAGCTCTCTGGGGGGCACCGGGGAGCTGTTTTTT. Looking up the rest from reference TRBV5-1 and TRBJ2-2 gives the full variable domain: KAGVTQTPRYLIKTRGQQVTLSCSPISGHRSVSWYQQTPGQGLQFLFEYFSETQRNKGNFPGRFSGRQFSNSRSEMNVSTLELGDSALYLCASSSLGGTGELFFGEGSRLTVL.

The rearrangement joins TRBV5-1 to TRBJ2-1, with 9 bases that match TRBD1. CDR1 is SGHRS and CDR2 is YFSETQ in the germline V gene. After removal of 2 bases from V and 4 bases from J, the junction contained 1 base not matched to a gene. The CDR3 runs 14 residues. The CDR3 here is CASSFGQGYNEQFF. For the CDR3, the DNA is TGCGCCAGCAGCTTCGGACAGGGGTACAATGAGCAGTTCTTC. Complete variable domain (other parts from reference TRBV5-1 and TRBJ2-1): KAGVTQTPRYLIKTRGQQVTLSCSPISGHRSVSWYQQTPGQGLQFLFEYFSETQRNKGNFPGRFSGRQFSNSRSEMNVSTLELGDSALYLCASSFGQGYNEQFFGPGTRLTVL.

The CDR3 spells CASSVVAGGYEQYF. In DNA, the CDR3 is TGTGCCAGCAGCGTAGTGGCGGGAGGATACGAGCAGTACTTC. The chain employs TRBV9 and TRBJ2-7, with 8 bases matching TRBD2. The CDR3 loop spans 14 amino acids. The germline V gene encodes CDR1 SGDLS and CDR2 YYNGEE. V lost 0 bases and J lost 4; bases outside the gene matches: 3.

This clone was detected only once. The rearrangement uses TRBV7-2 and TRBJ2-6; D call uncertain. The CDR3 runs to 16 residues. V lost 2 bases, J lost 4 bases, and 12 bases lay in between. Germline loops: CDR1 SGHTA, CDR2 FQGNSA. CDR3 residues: CASSLSSGWGANVLTF. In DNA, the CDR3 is TGTGCCAGCAGCTTATCTTCGGGTTGGGGGGCCAACGTCCTGACTTTC.

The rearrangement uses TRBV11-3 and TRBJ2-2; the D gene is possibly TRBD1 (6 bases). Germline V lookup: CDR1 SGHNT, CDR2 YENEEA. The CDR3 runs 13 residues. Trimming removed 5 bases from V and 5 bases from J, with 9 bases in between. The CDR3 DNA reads TGTGCCAGCAGCCCTCAGGGGACCGGGGAGCTGTTTTTT. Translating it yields CASSPQGTGELFF.

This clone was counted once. The CDR3 coding sequence is TGCGCCAGCAGCGCGGGGGATTCATACAATGAGCAGTTCTTC. Protein: CASSAGDSYNEQFF. The V call is TRBV5-1, the J call TRBJ2-1, with 7 bases that match TRBD2. V was clipped by 4 bases and J by 4 bases; unmatched bases: 5. CDR1 is SGHRS and CDR2 is YFSETQ in the germline V gene. The CDR3 sequence is 14 residues long.

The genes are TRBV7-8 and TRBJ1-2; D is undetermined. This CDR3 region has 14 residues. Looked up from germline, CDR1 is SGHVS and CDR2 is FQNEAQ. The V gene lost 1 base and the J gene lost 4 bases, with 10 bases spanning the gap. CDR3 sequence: CASSLGPETYGYTF. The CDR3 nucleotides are TGTGCCAGCAGCTTAGGCCCAGAAACCTATGGCTACACCTTC.

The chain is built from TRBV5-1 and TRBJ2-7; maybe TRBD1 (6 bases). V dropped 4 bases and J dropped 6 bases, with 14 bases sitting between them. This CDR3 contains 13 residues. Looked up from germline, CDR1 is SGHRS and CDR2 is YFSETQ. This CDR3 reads CASSVEQGREQYF. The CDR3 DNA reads TGCGCCAGCAGCGTGGAACAGGGTCGCGAGCAGTACTTC.

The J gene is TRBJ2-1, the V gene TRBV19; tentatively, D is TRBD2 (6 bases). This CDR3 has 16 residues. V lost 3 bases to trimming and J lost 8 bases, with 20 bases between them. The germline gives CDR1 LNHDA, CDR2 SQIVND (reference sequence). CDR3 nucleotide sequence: TGTGCCAGTAGTATCGGAGCAGGCCTAACGGGGGATGAGCAGTTCTTC. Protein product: CASSIGAGLTGDEQFF.

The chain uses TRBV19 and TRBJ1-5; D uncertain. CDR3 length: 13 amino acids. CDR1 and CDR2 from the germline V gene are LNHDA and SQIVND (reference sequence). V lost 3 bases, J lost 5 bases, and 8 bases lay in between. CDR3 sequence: CASSIRNHQPQHF. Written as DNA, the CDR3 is TGTGCCAGTAGTATCAGGAATCATCAGCCCCAGCATTTT. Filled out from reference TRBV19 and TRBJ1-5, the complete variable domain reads DGGITQSPKYLFRKEGQNVTLSCEQNLNHDAMYWYRQDPGQGLRLIYYSQIVNDFQKGDIAEGYSVSREKKESFPLTVTSAQKNPTAFYLCASSIRNHQPQHFGDGTRLSIL.

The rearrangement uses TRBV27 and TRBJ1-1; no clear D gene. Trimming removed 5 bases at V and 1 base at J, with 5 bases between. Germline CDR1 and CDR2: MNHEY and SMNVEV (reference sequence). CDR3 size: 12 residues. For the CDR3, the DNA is TGTGCCAGCAGTAACAGGAACACTGAAGCTTTCTTT. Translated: CASSNRNTEAFF.

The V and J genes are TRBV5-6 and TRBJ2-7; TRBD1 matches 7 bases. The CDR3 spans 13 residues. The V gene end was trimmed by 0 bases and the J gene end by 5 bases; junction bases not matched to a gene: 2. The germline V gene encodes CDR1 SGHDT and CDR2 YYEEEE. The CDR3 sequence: CASSLVTGNEQYF. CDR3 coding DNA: TGTGCCAGCAGCTTGGTGACAGGGAACGAGCAGTACTTC.

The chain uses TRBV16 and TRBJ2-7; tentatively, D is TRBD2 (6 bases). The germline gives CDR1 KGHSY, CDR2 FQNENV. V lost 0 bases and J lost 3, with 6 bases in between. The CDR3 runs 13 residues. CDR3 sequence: CASSQSGGYEQYF. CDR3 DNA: TGTGCCAGCAGCCAATCGGGGGGCTACGAGCAGTACTTC.

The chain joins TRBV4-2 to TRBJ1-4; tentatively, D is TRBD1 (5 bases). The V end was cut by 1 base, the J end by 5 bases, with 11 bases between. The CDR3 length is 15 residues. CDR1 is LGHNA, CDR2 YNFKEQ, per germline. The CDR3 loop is CASSQAQGRNEKLFF. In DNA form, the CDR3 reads TGTGCCAGCAGCCAAGCCCAGGGCAGGAATGAAAAACTGTTTTTT.